A selection of T cell receptor beta chains follows, all from one sample in a study of shared clonotypes between healthy human individuals. The table came from immunoSEQ multiplex PCR; TCRdb's copy has only in-frame clones and leaves some out. In the table there are about 1.9 million clones, around 93% of which are singletons. Sequencing was carried out using naive CD8+ T cells from PBMCs. Every receptor here comes from a man aged 18 to 29 in good health. Some clones in this sample may be carry-over from other donors' samples. Both conserved end residues are part of each CDR3. Each record gives: D gene, J gene, clone size, V gene, CDR3 protein, CDR3 DNA. D genes are given only for firm matches. Clone size is stated in some rows and not others, as once, few, many or a class when expanded.

NA,TRBJ2-5,NA,TRBV15,CATSRDKTQYF,TGTGCCACCAGCAGAGATAAGACCCAGTACTTC
NA,TRBJ2-2,NA,TRBV4-1,CASSLVVTGELFF,TGCGCCAGCAGCCTAGTAGTCACGGGGGAGCTGTTTTTT
NA,TRBJ2-5,NA,TRBV7-9,CASSSPRTETQYF,TGTGCCAGCAGCTCGCCGCGGACCGAGACCCAGTACTTC
NA,TRBJ2-5,NA,TRBV27,CATWYQETQYF,TGTGCCACTTGGTACCAAGAGACCCAGTACTTC
TRBD1,TRBJ2-5,NA,TRBV7-9,CASSQERGLQETQYF,TGTGCCAGCAGCCAAGAAAGGGGGCTCCAAGAGACCCAGTACTTC
NA,TRBJ1-1,few,TRBV7-9,CASSLGEGNTEAFF,TGTGCCAGCAGCTTAGGGGAGGGGAACACTGAAGCTTTCTTT
NA,TRBJ2-7,NA,TRBV19,CASSRTPSYEQYF,TGTGCCAGTAGTCGGACGCCGTCCTACGAGCAGTACTTC
NA,TRBJ2-7,once,TRBV2,CASVAVPSYEQYF,TGTGCCAGCGTTGCCGTCCCCTCCTACGAGCAGTACTTC
TRBD2,TRBJ2-5,NA,TRBV5-1,CASSPGLAGQETQYF,TGCGCCAGCAGCCCGGGACTAGCGGGACAAGAGACCCAGTACTTC
NA,TRBJ2-7,NA,TRBV6-1,CASSDPVTGGYEQYF,TGTGCCAGCAGTGACCCCGTCACAGGCGGCTACGAGCAGTACTTC
NA,TRBJ1-3,once,TRBV15,CATSEDYGTIYF,TGTGCCACCAGCGAAGATTACGGCACCATATATTTT
TRBD1,TRBJ1-3,NA,TRBV9,CASSVGLTGDNPISGNTIYF,TGTGCCAGCAGCGTAGGGTTAACAGGGGATAACCCTATCTCTGGAAACACCATATATTTT
NA,TRBJ2-7,NA,TRBV7-2,CASSLVTAGPAPVQYF,TGTGCCAGCAGCTTAGTGACGGCAGGCCCAGCCCCCGTGCAGTACTTC
TRBD1,TRBJ1-2,NA,TRBV2,CASSAWTGTNYGYTF,TGTGCCAGCAGTGCCTGGACAGGAACTAACTATGGCTACACCTTC
NA,TRBJ1-1,NA,TRBV27,CASSFSDNTEAFF,TGTGCCAGCAGTTTCTCCGACAACACTGAAGCTTTCTTT
TRBD1,TRBJ2-7,NA,TRBV7-9,CASSINSGQGAYEQYF,TGTGCCAGCAGCATCAACTCGGGACAGGGGGCTTATGAGCAGTACTTC
TRBD2,TRBJ2-1,NA,TRBV2,CASSEATSGSDYNEQFF,TGTGCCAGCAGTGAAGCGACTAGCGGGAGCGACTACAATGAGCAGTTCTTC
NA,TRBJ2-7,NA,TRBV27,CASSLSGGTLRGYEQYF,TGTGCCAGCAGTTTATCAGGAGGGACCCTGAGGGGGTACGAGCAGTACTTC
NA,TRBJ2-1,NA,TRBV27,CASNWRARFLYNEQFF,TGTGCCAGCAATTGGCGGGCACGTTTTCTTTACAATGAGCAGTTCTTC
NA,TRBJ2-1,NA,TRBV7-9,CASSSGERSYNEQFF,TGTGCCAGCAGCTCCGGGGAGAGGTCCTACAATGAGCAGTTCTTC
TRBD2,TRBJ2-3,NA,TRBV28,CASSLPLGSGSDMADTQYF,TGTGCCAGCAGCCTTCCCTTGGGTAGCGGGAGCGATATGGCAGATACGCAGTATTTT
TRBD1,TRBJ2-5,NA,TRBV7-3,CASSQGQGETQYF,TGTGCCAGCAGTCAAGGACAGGGAGAGACCCAGTACTTC
TRBD1,TRBJ2-1,once,TRBV5-6,CASSLLTGFNEQFF,TGTGCCAGCAGCTTGCTGACAGGGTTCAATGAGCAGTTCTTC
NA,TRBJ2-1,NA,TRBV27,CASSFGVYNEQFF,TGTGCCAGCAGTTTTGGGGTCTACAATGAGCAGTTCTTC
NA,TRBJ2-2,NA,TRBV5-4,CASSPDDAGTGELFF,TGTGCCAGCAGTCCGGACGACGCGGGCACCGGGGAGCTGTTTTTT
TRBD1,TRBJ2-1,NA,TRBV10-1,CASSDRYRGISYNEQFF,TGCGCCAGCAGTGATAGGTACAGGGGGATCTCCTACAATGAGCAGTTCTTC
NA,TRBJ1-2,NA,TRBV5-8,CAPPGQTHGYTF,TGTGCCCCCCCGGGTCAGACCCATGGCTACACCTTC
NA,TRBJ2-3,NA,TRBV7-8,CASSLPPSTTDTQYF,TGTGCCAGCAGCTTACCTCCTTCTACCACAGATACGCAGTATTTT
TRBD2,TRBJ2-7,NA,TRBV29-1,CSVGGGKLGYEQYF,TGCAGCGTTGGGGGAGGGAAATTGGGCTACGAGCAGTACTTC
NA,TRBJ2-7,NA,TRBV7-3,CASSLSLGGAEQYF,TGTGCCAGCAGCTTAAGCCTAGGAGGTGCCGAGCAGTACTTC
NA,TRBJ1-5,NA,TRBV9,CASSPTPNQPQHF,TGTGCCAGCAGCCCCACGCCCAATCAGCCCCAGCATTTT
NA,TRBJ2-7,NA,TRBV28,CASSRGTTGDEQYF,TGTGCCAGCAGCCGAGGGACAACGGGGGACGAGCAGTACTTC
NA,TRBJ2-7,NA,TRBV19,CASSSRTRNEQYF,TGTGCCAGTAGTAGCAGAACCCGTAACGAGCAGTACTTC
TRBD1,TRBJ1-3,NA,TRBV30,CAWMGRGLGNTIYF,TGTGCCTGGATGGGCAGGGGGCTTGGAAACACCATATATTTT
NA,TRBJ1-5,NA,TRBV2,CASSYGSHNFFRPQHF,TGTGCCAGCAGTTACGGCAGTCACAATTTTTTCAGACCCCAGCATTTT
NA,TRBJ2-2,NA,TRBV19,CASSIAPRAPGELFF,TGTGCCAGTAGTATAGCCCCGCGGGCCCCCGGGGAGCTGTTTTTT
NA,TRBJ2-7,NA,TRBV6-1,CASQGTGSSYEQYF,TGTGCCAGTCAAGGGACCGGAAGCTCCTACGAGCAGTACTTC
TRBD1,TRBJ2-5,NA,TRBV27,CASSLLGTGGVNQETQYF,TGTGCCAGCAGTCTACTAGGGACAGGGGGTGTAAATCAAGAGACCCAGTACTTC
NA,TRBJ2-3,NA,TRBV5-1,CASSSPSSLSTDTQYF,TGCGCCAGCAGCTCGCCAAGCAGCTTGAGCACAGATACGCAGTATTTT
NA,TRBJ2-2,once,TRBV25-1,CASSRTSSGNAGELFF,TGTGCCAGCAGTCGAACCTCCTCAGGGAACGCCGGGGAGCTGTTTTTT
NA,TRBJ2-2,NA,TRBV15,CATSRDLVSLNTGELFF,TGTGCCACCAGCAGAGATCTGGTCTCCTTAAACACCGGGGAGCTGTTTTTT
NA,TRBJ2-7,NA,TRBV15,CATSSDSSYEQYF,TGTGCCACCAGCAGCGACAGTTCCTACGAGCAGTACTTC
TRBD2,TRBJ2-1,NA,TRBV5-1,CASSLWREGNEQFF,TGCGCCAGCAGCTTGTGGCGGGAGGGCAATGAGCAGTTCTTC
NA,TRBJ2-5,NA,TRBV4-3,CASSQDRYPGEETQYF,TGCGCCAGCAGCCAAGATCGATATCCAGGGGAAGAGACCCAGTACTTC
TRBD1,TRBJ2-2,NA,TRBV7-3,CASSSPGQTNTGELFF,TGTGCCAGCAGCTCCCCGGGACAGACTAACACCGGGGAGCTGTTTTTT
NA,TRBJ2-1,NA,TRBV4-1,CASSQDRANEQFF,TGCGCCAGCAGCCAAGACAGGGCGAATGAGCAGTTCTTC
NA,TRBJ2-1,NA,TRBV29-1,CSVETRYNEQFF,TGCAGCGTTGAAACTCGCTACAATGAGCAGTTCTTC
NA,TRBJ2-3,NA,TRBV27,CASSTTRGYTDTQYF,TGTGCCAGCAGTACAACCCGGGGCTACACAGATACGCAGTATTTT
NA,TRBJ2-3,NA,TRBV11-2,CASSNPNAGTDTQYF,TGTGCCAGCAGCAACCCTAACGCTGGCACAGATACGCAGTATTTT
TRBD1,TRBJ2-7,NA,TRBV5-6,CASSTWTGQTYEQYF,TGTGCCAGCAGCACATGGACAGGGCAAACCTACGAGCAGTACTTC
TRBD1,TRBJ2-3,NA,TRBV7-9,CASSPSEQGYDTQYF,TGTGCCAGCAGTCCTTCGGAACAGGGGTATGATACGCAGTATTTT
NA,TRBJ2-1,NA,TRBV7-6,CASSLDWAGSSYNEQFF,TGTGCCAGCAGCTTAGACTGGGCGGGTAGCTCCTACAATGAGCAGTTCTTC
NA,TRBJ1-2,NA,TRBV14,CASSQVARGNYGYTF,TGTGCCAGCAGCCAAGTAGCCAGGGGAAACTATGGCTACACCTTC
NA,TRBJ2-3,NA,TRBV7-9,CASSLAAASTDTQYF,TGTGCCAGCAGCTTAGCAGCGGCTAGCACAGATACGCAGTATTTT
NA,TRBJ2-5,NA,TRBV5-1,CASSYWGSRETQYF,TGCGCCAGCAGCTACTGGGGTAGCCGGGAGACCCAGTACTTC
TRBD1,TRBJ1-1,NA,TRBV19,CASSMGQLNTEAFF,TGTGCCAGTAGTATGGGACAGTTGAACACTGAAGCTTTCTTT
TRBD1,TRBJ1-2,NA,TRBV9,CASTDRVKGGYTF,TGTGCCAGCACCGACAGGGTTAAGGGTGGCTACACCTTC
TRBD2,TRBJ2-7,once,TRBV5-6,CASSLFREGLSYEQYF,TGTGCCAGCAGCTTGTTCCGGGAGGGCCTTTCCTACGAGCAGTACTTC